Shown below are 32 T cell receptor beta chains from a single sample sequenced in a study of blood T cell repertoires in COVID-19. Sequencing used immunoSEQ multiplex PCR; TCRdb keeps in-frame clones, though not all of them. The repertoire holds 120,000 to 150,000 clones, with roughly nine tenths as singletons. Material for sequencing was PBMCs or T cells enriched from blood (not recorded which). These receptors were collected from a woman in her thirties or forties who had been exposed to COVID-19.

V usage is TRBV7-9 and J usage is TRBJ1-1; D is ambiguous. The CDR3 is made up of 12 amino acids. Germline lookup yields CDR1 SEHNR and CDR2 FQNEAQ (reference sequence). Deletions cut 6 bases from V and 3 bases from J, with 8 bases between. In DNA form, the CDR3 reads TGTGCCAGCAGACGACTGGACACTGAAGCTTTCTTT. This encodes CASRRLDTEAFF.

This rearrangement joins TRBV25-1 to TRBJ1-4, with 7 bases matching TRBD1. From germline, CDR1 is MGHDK and CDR2 SYGVNS. The V gene end was trimmed by 4 bases and the J gene end by 8 bases; junction bases not matched to a gene: 10. The CDR3 has 15 residues. CDR3 bases: TGTGCCAGCAGTGGACTACAGGGGACTTTAGAAAAACTGTTTTTT. It codes for CASSGLQGTLEKLFF.

The chain employs TRBV28 and TRBJ2-1, with D possibly being TRBD2 (6 bases). Trimming took off 7 bases at V and 0 bases at J, with 10 bases between the two ends. Germline V gene sequence: CDR1 MDHEN, CDR2 SYDVKM. This CDR3 is built from 14 residues. The CDR3 region is CASTEGSSYNEQFF. The CDR3 bases are TGTGCCAGCACGGAGGGGAGCTCCTACAATGAGCAGTTCTTC.

This clone was picked up one time. The V gene is TRBV28, the J gene TRBJ1-1; no clear D. The germline gives CDR1 MDHEN, CDR2 SYDVKM. The CDR3 runs 15 residues. V lost 3 bases to trimming and J lost 1 base, with 12 bases between them. CDR3 residues: CASSFSSHPNTEAFF. The CDR3 DNA reads as TGTGCCAGCAGTTTCTCCTCACATCCGAACACTGAAGCTTTCTTT.

V usage is TRBV11-2 and J usage is TRBJ1-5, with D perhaps matching TRBD1 (6 bases). Germline V CDR1 and CDR2: SGHAT, FQNNGV. Between the trimmed V and J ends, which lost 5 bases and 3 bases, there was a span of 14 bases. This CDR3 contains 15 residues. The CDR3 protein is CASSERTVTNQPQHF. CDR3 coding DNA: TGTGCCAGCAGCGAGCGGACAGTGACCAATCAGCCCCAGCATTTT.

V gene TRBV27 combines with J gene TRBJ1-1, with no clear D. Per the germline V gene, CDR1 is MNHEY and CDR2 is SMNVEV (reference sequence). The length of the CDR3 is 12 residues. V was clipped by 7 bases and J by 0 bases, with 6 bases between them. The CDR3 DNA sequence: TGTGCCAGCATATCCTTGAACACTGAAGCTTTCTTT. Translated, it gives CASISLNTEAFF.

V usage is TRBV19 and J usage is TRBJ1-2, with a weak D call TRBD1 (5 bases). The length of the CDR3 is 16 residues. Germline-derived CDR1 and CDR2 are LNHDA and SQIVND (reference sequence). The V gene lost 7 bases and the J gene lost 8 bases, with 26 bases spanning the gap. The CDR3 DNA follows: TGTGCCAGTACTCCAGATCCCCAGGGCCGGGTCTGGGGCTACACCTTC. Its translation is CASTPDPQGRVWGYTF.

The chain employs TRBV2 and TRBJ2-3; 8 bases are shared with TRBD2. There are 18 residues in the CDR3. The V and J ends lost 6 bases and 5 bases, in that order; junction bases with no gene match: 19. The germline V gene has CDR1 SNHLY and CDR2 FYNNEI. CDR3 loop: CASSSAGPGGAFRDTQYF. In nucleotides, the CDR3 is TGTGCCAGCAGCTCCGCCGGACCCGGGGGGGCCTTTAGAGATACGCAGTATTTT.

The chain recombines TRBV5-4 with TRBJ1-1; D ambiguous. CDR3 size: 15 residues. V was trimmed by 4 bases and J by 0 bases, leaving 13 bases between them. Germline CDR1 and CDR2: SGHNT and YYREEE (reference sequence). CDR3: CASSLGGSMNTEAFF. The CDR3 nucleotides read TGTGCCAGCAGCCTTGGAGGCAGTATGAACACTGAAGCTTTCTTT. Using reference TRBV5-4 and TRBJ1-1 for the parts outside the CDR3, the full variable domain is ETGVTQSPTHLIKTRGQQVTLRCSSQSGHNTVSWYQQALGQGPQFIFQYYREEENGRGNFPPRFSGLQFPNYSSELNVNALELDDSALYLCASSLGGSMNTEAFFGQGTRLTVV.

V is TRBV6-5 and J is TRBJ1-5; D call uncertain. The CDR3 extends over 12 amino acids. CDR1 and CDR2 from the germline V gene are MNHEY and SVGAGI. Trimming stripped 7 bases from V and 1 base from J, with 5 bases between. The CDR3 reads CASNPSNQPQHF. In nucleotides, the CDR3 is TGTGCCAGCAATCCGAGCAATCAGCCCCAGCATTTT.

V gene TRBV11-3 combines with J gene TRBJ1-2; 7 bases are shared with TRBD1. Germline-derived CDR1 and CDR2 are SGHNT and YENEEA. Losses at the gene ends were 6 bases for V and 2 bases for J; bases not matched to a gene: 6. CDR3 size: 14 residues. For the CDR3, the DNA is TGTGCCAGCAGTGAGGGACAGCAAAACTATGGCTACACCTTC. Protein sequence: CASSEGQQNYGYTF.

This chain uses TRBV5-1 with TRBJ2-7; possibly TRBD2 for D (6 bases). Germline assignment: CDR1 SGHRS and CDR2 YFSETQ. The CDR3 has 15 residues. V was pared by 0 bases and J by 0 bases, with 10 bases between. CDR3 sequence (DNA): TGCGCCAGCAGCTTGGCCTCGGGGGTCTCCTACGAGCAGTACTTC. Protein sequence: CASSLASGVSYEQYF.

V and J are TRBV6-2 or TRBV6-3 and TRBJ1-1; 7 positions agree with TRBD1. V dropped 5 bases and J dropped 3; count of bases not matched to a gene: 12. The germline V gene encodes CDR1 MNHEY and CDR2 SVGEGT. This CDR3 contains 16 residues. The CDR3 nucleotides are TGTGCCAGCAGTACCCGACAGGGCGTTTTACACACTGAAGCTTTCTTT. This codes for CASSTRQGVLHTEAFF.

This clone turned up a few times. The CDR3 spells CASSARQTMNTEAFF. The CDR3 nucleotides are TGTGCCAGCAGCGCCAGACAGACAATGAACACTGAAGCTTTCTTT. The chain has TRBV7-6 and TRBJ1-1, with a tentative D call TRBD1 (5 bases). V was cut by 5 bases and J by 0 bases, with 13 bases left in between. The CDR3 consists of 15 residues. The germline CDR1 and CDR2 sequences are SGHVS and FNYEAQ. Variable domain in full (rest from reference TRBV7-6 and TRBJ1-1): GAGVSQSPRYKVTKRGQDVALRCDPISGHVSLYWYRQALGQGPEFLTYFNYEAQQDKSGLPNDRFSAERPEGSISTLTIQRTEQRDSAMYRCASSARQTMNTEAFFGQGTRLTVV.

The rearrangement joins TRBV9 to TRBJ1-2, with 10 nucleotides matching TRBD1. The CDR3 runs 14 residues. Germline V gene data show CDR1 as SGDLS and CDR2 as YYNGEE. V gave up 3 bases and J gave up 6 bases; unmatched junction bases: 5. The DNA of the CDR3 is TGTGCCAGCAGCGCGGACAGGGGGATCGATGGCTACACCTTC. This gives the protein CASSADRGIDGYTF.

This clone was seen a handful of times. V usage is TRBV19 and J usage is TRBJ2-2; TRBD2 is a possible D gene (6 bases). CDR1 LNHDA and CDR2 SQIVND come from the germline V gene (reference sequence). The CDR3 has 14 residues. V lost 5 bases and J lost 4, with 11 bases in between. The CDR3, as DNA: TGTGCCAGTAGTTTAAAGGGAGGCACCGGGGAGCTGTTTTTT. This sequence encodes CASSLKGGTGELFF.

This chain links TRBV25-1 with TRBJ1-2, with a tentative D call TRBD1 (6 bases). Between the trimmed V and J ends, which lost 5 bases and 8 bases, there was a span of 21 bases. The CDR3 loop spans 15 amino acids. Germline V gene sequence: CDR1 MGHDK, CDR2 SYGVNS. The CDR3 is CASSTERTGPKGYTF. CDR3 coding DNA: TGTGCCAGCAGTACTGAACGAACAGGGCCAAAAGGCTACACCTTC.

The chain is built from TRBV29-1 and TRBJ2-1; TRBD2 is a possible D gene (5 bases). The CDR3 extends over 14 amino acids. CDR1 SQVTM and CDR2 ANQGSEA come from the germline V gene. Trimming stripped 4 bases from V and 0 bases from J, with 10 bases between. CDR3 region: CSVVEGLSYNEQFF. For the CDR3, the DNA is TGCAGCGTTGTCGAGGGCCTCTCCTACAATGAGCAGTTCTTC.

The chain recombines TRBV7-9 with TRBJ1-1; tentatively, D is TRBD1 (5 bases). This CDR3 has 14 residues. Germline CDR1 SEHNR, CDR2 FQNEAQ (reference sequence). Trimming stripped 5 bases from V and 4 bases from J, with 14 bases between. The CDR3 region has the DNA TGTGCCAGCAGCCAAAATGGGGGGACCACTGAAGCTTTCTTT. Translated, it gives CASSQNGGTTEAFF.

This clone has just one count. The V and J genes are TRBV24-1 and TRBJ1-1; 8 bases map to TRBD1. J gave up 4 bases and V 0 bases, and 0 bases lay outside the gene matches. The CDR3 has 14 amino acids. From germline, CDR1 is KGHDR and CDR2 SFDVKD. Here the CDR3 reads CATSDLTGGTEAFF. CDR3 in DNA: TGTGCCACCAGTGATTTGACAGGGGGCACTGAAGCTTTCTTT.

The chain joins TRBV9 to TRBJ1-4, with a possible D match to TRBD1 (5 bases). Germline CDR1 and CDR2: SGDLS and YYNGEE. The CDR3 is 14 residues long. Trimming left V 4 bases short and J 0 bases short, with 7 bases between. The CDR3 loop is CASSTGATNEKLFF. CDR3 DNA sequence: TGTGCCAGCAGCACAGGAGCAACTAATGAAAAACTGTTTTTT.

J is TRBJ2-1 and V is TRBV7-9; D unclear. Between the trimmed V and J ends, which lost 5 bases and 2 bases, there was a span of 16 bases. Germline values: CDR1 SEHNR, CDR2 FQNEAQ (reference sequence). This CDR3 has 16 amino acids. The CDR3 here is CASSPTGEVPYNEQFF. CDR3 in DNA: TGTGCCAGCAGCCCAACCGGCGAGGTACCCTACAATGAGCAGTTCTTC.

This clone was detected only once. The rearrangement joins TRBV27 to TRBJ2-7, with TRBD2 identical over 13 bases. Per the germline V gene, CDR1 is MNHEY and CDR2 is SMNVEV (reference sequence). Germline trimming cut 5 bases from V and 2 bases from J; bases unmatched to any gene: 6. This CDR3 is built from 16 residues. The DNA for the CDR3 is TGTGCCAGCAGTAGTACTAGCGGGAGGGCCCCCTACGAGCAGTACTTC. This codes for CASSSTSGRAPYEQYF.

The rearrangement uses TRBV5-6 and TRBJ2-2, with D unresolved. The CDR3 is 15 amino acids. V was trimmed by 5 bases and J by 8 bases, leaving 19 bases between them. Germline V gene data show CDR1 as SGHDT and CDR2 as YYEEEE. In DNA form, the CDR3 reads TGTGCCAGCAGTCCCGCCAAGCCACGTTCGGGGGAGCTGTTTTTT. It encodes CASSPAKPRSGELFF.

The rearrangement joins TRBV19 to TRBJ1-5; perhaps TRBD1 as D (6 bases). CDR1 is LNHDA and CDR2 is SQIVND in the germline V gene (reference sequence). V lost 4 bases and J lost 1, with 14 bases in between. This CDR3 is built from 16 residues. The CDR3 nucleotides are TGTGCCAGTAGTACCGGAGACAGGCTAAGCAATCAGCCCCAGCATTTT. Its translation is CASSTGDRLSNQPQHF.

The chain recombines TRBV20-1 with TRBJ1-5, with TRBD1 as a possible D gene (5 bases). V lost 3 bases and J lost 6, with 12 bases in between. Per germline, CDR1 DFQATT and CDR2 SNEGSKA (reference sequence). The CDR3 runs to 13 residues. CDR3 sequence (DNA): TGCAGTGCTAGTGACAGTGGGAGTCAGCCCCAGCATTTT. It codes for CSASDSGSQPQHF.

The V and J genes are TRBV5-1 and TRBJ1-5, with D perhaps matching TRBD1 (6 bases). This CDR3 spans 14 amino acids. V gave up 5 bases and J gave up 1 base, with 10 bases separating them. Germline V CDR1 and CDR2: SGHRS, YFSETQ. CDR3 region: CASRPGQSNQPQHF. The DNA of the CDR3 is TGCGCCAGCAGGCCTGGACAGAGCAATCAGCCCCAGCATTTT.

This clone was picked up a small number of times. The chain is built from TRBV6-1 and TRBJ1-2; D is perhaps TRBD1 (5 bases). CDR3 length: 13 residues. Germline CDR1 and CDR2: MNHNS and SASEGT. Trimming took off 3 bases at V and 8 bases at J, with 13 bases between the two ends. In DNA form, the CDR3 reads TGTGCCAGCAGTGACAGGGTAATTGGGGGCTACACCTTC. It translates to CASSDRVIGGYTF.

The J gene is TRBJ1-4, the V gene TRBV29-1; the match to TRBD1 covers 9 bases. The CDR3 has 13 amino acids. The germline gives CDR1 SQVTM, CDR2 ANQGSEA. The J segment lost 6 bases and the V segment lost 5 bases, leaving 4 bases of the junction unmatched. This CDR3 reads CSVTGTGYEKLFF. The CDR3 DNA follows: TGCAGCGTTACCGGGACAGGGTATGAAAAACTGTTTTTT.

The CDR3 sequence is CASRRPEAGNTIYF. CDR3 nucleotide sequence: TGTGCCAGCAGGAGACCCGAGGCCGGAAACACCATATATTTT. The V call is TRBV6-5, the J call TRBJ1-3; the D is unclear. V dropped 6 bases and J dropped 4 bases, with 13 bases sitting between them. CDR1 is MNHEY, CDR2 SVGAGI, per germline. This CDR3 has 14 amino acids.

The chain uses TRBV14 and TRBJ2-6; D call uncertain. This CDR3 has 15 amino acids. Germline-derived CDR1 and CDR2 are SGHDN and FVKESK. V gave up 3 bases and J gave up 1 base, with 7 bases separating them. CDR3 in DNA: TGTGCCAGCAGCCAGCACATATCTGGGGCCAACGTCCTGACTTTC. This translates into CASSQHISGANVLTF.

The chain couples TRBV23-1 to TRBJ1-4; D gene ambiguous. TRBV23-1 is filed as an ORF, its function uncertain. V gave up 2 bases and J gave up 12 bases, with 16 bases separating them. The CDR3 has 14 residues. CDR3 protein: CASSQKNSRKQLFF. CDR3 nucleotides: TGCGCCAGCAGTCAAAAGAACAGCCGAAAACAACTGTTTTTT.